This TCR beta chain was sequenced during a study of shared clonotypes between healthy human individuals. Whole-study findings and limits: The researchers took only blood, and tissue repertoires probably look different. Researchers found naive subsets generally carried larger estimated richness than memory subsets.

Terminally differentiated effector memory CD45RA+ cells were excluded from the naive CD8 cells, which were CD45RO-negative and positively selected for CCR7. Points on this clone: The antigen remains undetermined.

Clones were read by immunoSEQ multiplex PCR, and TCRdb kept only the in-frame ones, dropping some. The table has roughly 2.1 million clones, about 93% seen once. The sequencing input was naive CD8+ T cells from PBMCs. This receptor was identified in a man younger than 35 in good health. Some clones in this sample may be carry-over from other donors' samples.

CDR3 DNA: TGCAGCGCCACGATTGGGTGGATGAACACTGAAGCTTTCTTT. Residues: CSATIGWMNTEAFF. The chain links TRBV29-1 to TRBJ1-1; unclear D gene. The CDR3 is 14 residues long. The germline V and J ends were trimmed by 7 bases and 0 bases, with 15 bases remaining between them. Looked up from germline, CDR1 is SQVTM and CDR2 is ANQGSEA.